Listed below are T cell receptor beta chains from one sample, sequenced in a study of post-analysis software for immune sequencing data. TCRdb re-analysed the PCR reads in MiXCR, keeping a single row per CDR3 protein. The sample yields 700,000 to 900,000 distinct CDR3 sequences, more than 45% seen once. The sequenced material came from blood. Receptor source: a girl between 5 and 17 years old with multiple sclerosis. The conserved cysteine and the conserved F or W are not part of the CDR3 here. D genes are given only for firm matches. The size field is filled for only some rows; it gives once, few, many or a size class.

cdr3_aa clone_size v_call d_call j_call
ASSQKRSRAGDEQF - TRBV14 - TRBJ2-1
APGGATNEKLF once TRBV12-3/TRBV12-4 - TRBJ1-4
ASSLDRNNEQF many TRBV7-3 - TRBJ2-1
SAIVGNYNEQF - TRBV20-1 - TRBJ2-1
ASSPQSGIGGPQH once TRBV3-1 - TRBJ1-5
ASTRGGTEAF - TRBV14 - TRBJ1-1
ASSQHKGGRSRTENYGYT - TRBV6-1 - TRBJ1-2
ASSLGDRAGYGYT - TRBV5-6 TRBD1 TRBJ1-2
SVGGPSGSSEQF few TRBV29-1 TRBD2 TRBJ2-1
ASSLVAGGGALNEQF - TRBV7-2 TRBD2 TRBJ2-1
ASSQDPLRERAYEQY - TRBV14 - -
ASSQDLTSGMGWETQY - TRBV3-1 TRBD2 TRBJ2-5
ASSRLWERVGEQF - TRBV14 - TRBJ2-1
ASSLGSAITDTQY - TRBV6-5 - TRBJ2-3
ASGSGTGVTQY - TRBV10-2 TRBD1 TRBJ2-5
ASSEPWEAF - TRBV6-1 - TRBJ1-1